The 20 T cell receptor beta chains below come from one sample, sequenced in a study of tumor-infiltrating lymphocytes in primary liver carcinoma. Priming with a constant-region primer yielded TCR beta cDNA from roughly 0.45 ug total RNA. Libraries covering TCR beta were generated through three nested multiplex PCR rounds (using a slightly modified ARM-PCR). Use of TRBV1-TRBV30 forward primers with a C-beta reverse primer characterized the first two PCR rounds, which lasted about 9 cycles each. TCRdb re-analysed the multiplex PCR reads in MiXCR, keeping a single row per CDR3 protein. The sample contains some 190,000 distinct CDR3 sequences, roughly 60% of which appear only once. Unsorted whole blood yielded blood RNA, and germline DNA was extracted as well. The sample consisted of peripheral blood. These receptors were taken from a man aged 40-49 years with primary liver carcinoma and hepatitis B virus infection.

As for this clonotype: This may arise from a read error, as a much more abundant clone is one base away. The rearrangement uses TRBV4-2 and TRBJ1-2; weak D call: TRBD1 (5 bases). This CDR3 comprises 15 residues. Germline loops: CDR1 LGHNA, CDR2 YNFKEQ. V lost 4 bases to trimming and J lost 8 bases, with 20 bases between them. The CDR3 DNA follows: TGTGCCAGCAGCCGAGATCAAGCCCCCCGGGACGGCTACACCTTC. It is translated as CASSRDQAPRDGYTF.

In regard to this clonotype: This CDR3 is missing its conserved last phenylalanine or tryptophan, likely due to a read error. The chain is built from TRBV29-1 and TRBJ2-3; D is possibly TRBD2 (5 bases). V lost 7 bases, J lost 2 bases, and 19 bases lay in between. The CDR3 extends over 15 amino acids. CDR1 is SQVTM and CDR2 is ANQGSEA in the germline V gene. DNA for the CDR3: TGCAGCGCCCGAGGATTAGCGAGTTCCACAGATACGCAGTATTTA. It translates to CSARGLASSTDTQYL.

V and J are TRBV10-3 and TRBJ2-1, with D perhaps TRBD1 (6 bases). V was clipped by 10 bases and J by 2 bases, with 15 bases between them. The CDR3 is 14 amino acids. Germline CDR1 ENHRY, CDR2 SYGVKD. Here the CDR3 reads CATTGGQPYNEQFF. CDR3 DNA: TGTGCCACCACCGGAGGACAGCCCTACAATGAGCAGTTCTTC.

The CDR3 sequence: CASSYYMAGSDVQYF. The CDR3 region has the DNA TGTGCCAGCAGTTACTATATGGCGGGGAGTGACGTGCAGTACTTC. V usage is TRBV6-5 and J usage is TRBJ2-7, with a weak D call TRBD2 (6 bases). CDR1 and CDR2 (germline): MNHEY, SVGAGI. CDR3 length equals 15 residues. V dropped 1 base and J dropped 9 bases, with 19 bases sitting between them.

This clonotype was seen a single time. A read error may account for a junction end that differs from germline. The rearrangement uses TRBV30 and TRBJ2-7; D may be TRBD2 (6 bases). The CDR3 consists of 13 residues. From germline, CDR1 is GTSNPN and CDR2 SVGIG (reference sequence). CDR3 protein: CTWSVGAGHEQYF. The DNA for the CDR3 is TGTACCTGGAGTGTAGGAGCGGGCCACGAGCAGTACTTC. The whole variable domain, remainder taken from reference TRBV30 and TRBJ2-7, is SQTIHQWPATLVQPVGSPLSLECTVEGTSNPNLYWYRQAAGRGLQLLFYSVGIGQISSEVPQNLSASRPQDRQFILSSKKLLLSDSGFYLCTWSVGAGHEQYFGPGTRLTVT.

About this clonotype: A read error may account for a junction end that differs from germline. The V and J genes are TRBV4-1 and TRBJ1-4; D not certain. CDR1 MGHRA and CDR2 YSYEKL come from the germline V gene. The CDR3 is 17 residues long. Here the CDR3 reads CVSSQDRTATTNEKLFF. In DNA, the CDR3 is TGCGTCAGCAGCCAAGATCGCACCGCTACAACTAATGAAAAACTGTTTTTT.

The V and J genes are TRBV29-1 and TRBJ2-2; a weak D match, TRBD2 (5 bases). The CDR3 covers 15 residues. V was trimmed by 2 bases and J by 1 base, leaving 11 bases between them. Germline assignment: CDR1 SQVTM and CDR2 ANQGSEA. Here the CDR3 reads CSVETRGLNTGELFF. The CDR3 DNA reads TGCAGCGTTGAAACTAGAGGGCTGAACACCGGGGAGCTGTTTTTT.

This chain links TRBV12-3 or TRBV12-4 with TRBJ2-1; 9 positions agree with TRBD2. The CDR3 spans 13 residues. The V segment lost 9 bases and the J segment 2 bases; nucleotides outside the gene matches: 2. DNA for the CDR3: TGTGCCAGTAGCGGGAGACCCTACAATGAGCAGTTCTTC. Protein: CASSGRPYNEQFF.

CDR3 in amino acids: CASSPRSYTDEQYF. CDR3 bases: TGTGCCAGCAGCCCTCGCAGTTATACCGACGAGCAGTACTTC. The rearrangement links TRBV5-6 to TRBJ2-7; D remains ambiguous. The V gene's germline CDR1 is SGHDT and CDR2 YYEEEE. CDR3 length: 14 residues. V lost 4 bases, J lost 5 bases, and 16 bases lay in between.

In regard to this clonotype: This may stem from a read error, because a much larger clone lies one nucleotide away. V is TRBV11-3 and J is TRBJ2-6; tentatively, D is TRBD1 (7 bases). CDR3 length equals 16 residues. Germline V gives CDR1 SGHNT, CDR2 YENEEA. The DNA of the CDR3 is TGTGTCAGCAGCCCAGGGGGGCTCTCTGGGGCCAACGTCCTGACTTTC. Translating it yields CVSSPGGLSGANVLTF.

This rearrangement joins TRBV28 to TRBJ2-1, with D unclear. The CDR3 length is 13 residues. CDR1 is MDHEN and CDR2 is SYDVKM in the germline V gene. The V end lost 7 bases, the J end lost 3 bases, and 10 bases lay between the germline ends. DNA of the CDR3: TGTGCCAGCAAACACCGTAACTACAATGAGCAGTTCTTC. Amino acid sequence: CASKHRNYNEQFF.

The V gene is TRBV28, the J gene TRBJ2-2, with unresolved D. The germline V gene has CDR1 MDHEN and CDR2 SYDVKM. The CDR3 contains 16 residues. The germline V and J ends were trimmed by 5 bases and 2 bases, with 15 bases remaining between them. CDR3 sequence: CASSPHGLPNTGELFF. The CDR3 DNA sequence: TGTGCCAGCAGTCCACATGGGCTGCCAAACACCGGGGAGCTGTTTTTT.

Turning to this clonotype: A read error may produce the germline difference seen at one junction end. The chain is built from TRBV11-1 and TRBJ2-2; D gene ambiguous. The CDR3 totals 14 residues. CDR1 and CDR2 (germline): SGHAT, FQDESV (reference sequence). The CDR3, as DNA: TGTGCCATCAGCCACCGGGCTAACACCGGGGAGCTGTTTTTT. Its translation is CAISHRANTGELFF.

The CDR3 region has the DNA TGTGCCAGCAGCGTCTGTCAGGGCGTTATTTGGCAGTACTTC. This gives the protein CASSVCQGVIWQYF. V is TRBV6-2 or TRBV6-3 and J is TRBJ2-7; TRBD1 is a possible D gene (5 bases). The CDR3 length is 14 residues. The germline V gene encodes CDR1 MNHEY and CDR2 SVGEGT. V dropped 6 bases and J dropped 9 bases, with 21 bases sitting between them.

At least ten counts were recorded for this clonotype. The gene calls are TRBV11-2 and TRBJ2-3; TRBD1 might be the D (5 bases). Germline V lookup: CDR1 SGHAT, CDR2 FQNNGV. The V and J ends lost 2 bases and 2 bases respectively, with 14 bases between them. This CDR3 region has 16 residues. The CDR3 DNA is TGTGCCAGCAGCTTAAGGGGAAGGCCGAACACAGATACGCAGTATTTT. Protein product: CASSLRGRPNTDTQYF. Variable domain in full (rest from reference TRBV11-2 and TRBJ2-3): EAGVAQSPRYKIIEKRQSVAFWCNPISGHATLYWYQQILGQGPKLLIQFQNNGVVDDSQLPKDRFSAERLKGVDSTLKIQPAKLEDSAVYLCASSLRGRPNTDTQYFGPGTRLTVL.

This clonotype appeared a few times. The V and J genes are TRBV14 and TRBJ2-7, with no clear D. The CDR3 loop spans 14 amino acids. V was cut by 3 bases and J by 0 bases, with 9 bases left in between. Germline V gene sequence: CDR1 SGHDN, CDR2 FVKESK. This CDR3 reads CASSQMGSSYEQYF. As DNA, the CDR3 is TGTGCCAGCAGCCAGATGGGTAGCTCCTACGAGCAGTACTTC.

About this clonotype itself: The junction departs from the called germline gene at one end, perhaps through a read error. The rearrangement links TRBV12-3 or TRBV12-4 to TRBJ2-1; 12 bases match TRBD2. This CDR3 is built from 16 residues. The CDR3 region has the DNA TGTACCAGCAGTTGGACTAGCGGGACACTATGGGATGAGCAGTTCTTC. Its protein product is CTSSWTSGTLWDEQFF.

In nucleotides, the CDR3 is TGTGCCAGCAGTTTTGCTACAGGGGGATCCTACGAGCAGTACTTC. Encoded protein: CASSFATGGSYEQYF. The chain joins TRBV12-3 or TRBV12-4 to TRBJ2-7; 8 bases are shared with TRBD1. This CDR3 is built from 15 residues. Unmatched junction bases numbered 5, after V lost 3 bases and J lost 1 base.

This clonotype was counted a single time. J is TRBJ1-5 and V is TRBV4-2; D call uncertain. The germline gives CDR1 LGHNA, CDR2 YNFKEQ. V was shortened by 0 bases and J by 9 bases, with 9 bases between the two germline ends. The length of the CDR3 is 13 residues. CDR3: CASSQERDPPQHF. CDR3 DNA: TGTGCCAGCAGCCAAGAACGGGATCCGCCCCAGCATTTT.

This clonotype was counted once. A read error may be the cause here, since a much bigger clone is one base away. This chain joins TRBV29-1 and TRBJ2-3, with unresolved D. CDR1 and CDR2 (germline): SQVTM, ANQGSEA. The CDR3 length is 15 residues. This CDR3 reads CRVEDENRLGGTQYF. CDR3 nucleotides: TGCAGAGTTGAAGATGAAAACCGTCTCGGCGGTACGCAGTATTTT.